These T cell receptor beta chains were read from a single sample in a study of cytomegalovirus exposure and HLA in healthy donors. The data were produced by immunoSEQ multiplex PCR, yet TCRdb's version contains in-frame clones alone and is incomplete. The sample lists tens of thousands of clones, more than 75% seen once, with about 2.2% in the top ten. Input material: PBMCs. All receptors derive from a young man in good health and CMV-seronegative. Both conserved end residues are part of each CDR3. D genes are given only for firm matches. Only part of the rows carry a size: once, few, many, or a class if the clone is expanded.

clone size	D gene	V gene	J gene	CDR3 protein	CDR3 DNA
.	.	TRBV18	TRBJ2-3	CASSQARGMADTQYF	TGTGCCAGCTCACAGGCCCGGGGGATGGCAGATACGCAGTATTTT
.	TRBD2	TRBV5-1	TRBJ2-5	CASSPRPGLVLGQETQYF	TGCGCCAGCAGCCCTCGACCGGGACTAGTCCTGGGCCAAGAGACCCAGTACTTC
once	.	TRBV7-2	TRBJ2-2	CASSAAGNTGELFF	TGTGCCAGCAGCGCCGCGGGGAACACCGGGGAGCTGTTTTTT
once	.	TRBV27	TRBJ1-5	CASSSYNQPQHF	TGTGCCAGCAGTTCCTACAATCAGCCCCAGCATTTT
.	TRBD1	TRBV4-1	TRBJ2-7	CASSQVGTGVLHGEQYF	TGCGCCAGCAGCCAAGTCGGGACAGGGGTACTCCACGGGGAGCAGTACTTC
.	TRBD1	TRBV30	TRBJ1-2	CAWSLTGTGNYGYTF	TGTGCCTGGAGCCTTACCGGGACAGGAAACTATGGCTACACCTTC
.	.	TRBV5-8	TRBJ2-6	CASIDRSGANVLTF	TGTGCCAGCATAGACAGGTCTGGGGCCAACGTCCTGACTTTC
.	TRBD2	TRBV9	TRBJ2-3	CASSTQGTSASTDTQYF	TGTGCCAGCAGCACCCAGGGGACTAGCGCGAGCACAGATACGCAGTATTTT
.	.	TRBV11-2	TRBJ2-1	CASSLRRDVVQFF	TGTGCCAGCAGCTTAAGGCGGGATGTTGTGCAGTTCTTC
.	.	TRBV7-2	TRBJ1-5	CASSRTGISNQPQHF	TGTGCCAGCAGTCGTACAGGGATTAGCAATCAGCCCCAGCATTTT
.	.	TRBV7-3	TRBJ2-1	CASSLGWGEYNEQFF	TGTGCCAGCAGCTTAGGCTGGGGCGAGTACAATGAGCAGTTCTTC
.	.	TRBV11-3	TRBJ2-5	CASSLEAQETQYF	TGTGCCAGCAGCTTAGAGGCCCAAGAGACCCAGTACTTC
.	.	TRBV2	TRBJ1-4	CASSEGLGGDEKLFF	TGTGCCAGCAGTGAAGGTTTGGGGGGGGATGAAAAACTGTTTTTT
.	.	TRBV15	TRBJ1-2	CATSRDPVAAVDGYTF	TGTGCCACCAGCAGAGATCCTGTGGCGGCAGTGGATGGCTACACCTTC
.	.	TRBV19	TRBJ2-6	CASSISGVGANVLTF	TGTGCCAGTAGTATATCGGGAGTTGGGGCCAACGTCCTGACTTTC
once	TRBD1	TRBV2	TRBJ2-4	CASATGQGSKNIQYF	TGTGCCAGCGCGACGGGACAGGGGTCCAAAAACATTCAGTACTTC
.	TRBD1	TRBV28	TRBJ1-1	CASRKTGAWGTEAFF	TGTGCCAGCAGAAAAACAGGGGCCTGGGGCACTGAAGCTTTCTTT
few	.	TRBV20-1	TRBJ2-7	CSASPGDEQYF	TGCAGTGCTAGCCCGGGGGACGAGCAGTACTTC
.	.	TRBV7-7	TRBJ2-2	CASSFGGLDTGELFF	TGTGCTAGCAGCTTTGGGGGCCTCGACACCGGGGAGCTGTTTTTT
.	.	TRBV5-8	TRBJ2-2	CASSLVVPGELFF	TGTGCCAGCAGCTTAGTAGTCCCCGGGGAGCTGTTTTTT
.	.	TRBV7-3	TRBJ1-2	CASSLTGSYGYTF	TGTGCCAGCAGCTTAACCGGGAGCTATGGCTACACCTTC
.	TRBD2	TRBV6-5	TRBJ2-2	CASSYSRGRAGELFF	TGTGCCAGCAGTTACTCGCGCGGGAGGGCCGGGGAGCTGTTTTTT